The clone carrying this T cell receptor beta chain is medium-sized by share. The antigen is not known. This sample is drawn from a study of sequential checkpoint blockade in melanoma. Study information: First-line arms were nivolumab then ipilimumab, or the reverse, randomized 1:1. Matched biopsies came pretreatment and at week 13 for some 22 patients. The study's findings and limits: In arm A, pretreatment tumor clonality was associated with response.

Treatment here: randomized to nivolumab then ipilimumab (arm A) or the reverse (arm B). Method: immunoSEQ multiplex PCR; TCRdb's copy keeps in-frame clones and lacks some. The sample has over a thousand clones; approximately 18% are singletons. The CDR3 is 13 residues long. The V gene lost 6 bases and the J gene lost 5 bases, with 11 bases spanning the gap. The rearrangement uses TRBV23-1 and TRBJ2-1, with D possibly TRBD1 on 5 matching bases. TRBV23-1 is an ORF, with its function uncertain. The starting material was tumor tissue (inferred from file names), obtained from a patient given nivolumab and ipilimumab in sequence. The receptor was isolated from a human donor with melanoma. The CDR3 DNA reads TGCGCCAGCAGCTCCAGGGTGGACAATGAGCAGTTCTTC. As protein: CASSSRVDNEQFF.